The 22 T cell receptor beta chains presented below share a single source sample, sequenced in a study of T cells after yellow fever vaccination. TCRdb reanalysed the 5' RACE reads using MiXCR and keeps one entry per CDR3 protein. The top ten hold 24% of the sample, which has about 340,000 distinct CDR3 sequences, around 3.9% seen once. Sequencing used PBMCs, obtained 5 days after the yellow fever booster vaccination. These receptors were taken from a young man who received the YFV17D yellow fever vaccine.

The genes are TRBV10-3 and TRBJ2-7; 7 bases line up with TRBD1. J was trimmed by 0 bases and V by 3 bases; bases with no gene match: 5. The CDR3 length is 15 residues. Germline-derived CDR1 and CDR2 are ENHRY and SYGVKD. Here the CDR3 reads CAISDSWTGSYEQYV. The CDR3 region has the DNA TGTGCCATCAGTGATAGCTGGACAGGCTCCTACGAGCAGTACGTC.

This clonotype showed up just a few times. In DNA, the CDR3 is TGTGCCAGCAGCCAAGACCTGGGGGGGAACACTGAAGCTTTCTTT. As protein: CASSQDLGGNTEAFF. The chain couples TRBV4-2 to TRBJ1-1; TRBD1 is a possible D gene (5 bases). The ends were cut back, 0 bases at V and 1 base at J, with 9 bases in the middle. Germline V gene sequence: CDR1 LGHNA, CDR2 YNFKEQ. This CDR3 has 15 amino acids.

The rearrangement joins TRBV19 to TRBJ1-5; D unclear. CDR3 length: 15 residues. The germline V gene encodes CDR1 LNHDA and CDR2 SQIVND (reference sequence). Trimming took off 11 bases at V and 0 bases at J, with 17 bases between the two ends. The CDR3 reads CAAKDQIYSNQPQHF. The CDR3 DNA reads TGTGCCGCCAAAGACCAAATCTATAGCAATCAGCCCCAGCATTTT.

This clonotype was detected many times. The gene calls are TRBV5-8 and TRBJ2-7; TRBD1 is a possible D gene (6 bases). V lost 5 bases, J lost 4 bases, and 19 bases lay in between. Germline V gives CDR1 SGHTS, CDR2 YDEGEE. The CDR3 extends over 15 amino acids. The chain's CDR3 is CASRPGVGALYEQYF. CDR3 DNA sequence: TGTGCCAGCAGACCAGGGGTCGGGGCTTTGTACGAGCAGTACTTC.

A few counts support this clonotype. This chain uses TRBV5-1 with TRBJ1-1; tentatively, D is TRBD1 (5 bases). The CDR3 is 14 amino acids. Between the trimmed V and J ends, which lost 4 bases and 3 bases, there was a span of 13 bases. Germline-derived CDR1 and CDR2 are SGHRS and YFSETQ. For the CDR3, the DNA is TGCGCCAGCAGCGGGGACCCGAGCGACACTGAAGCTTTCTTT. Its translation is CASSGDPSDTEAFF.

This clonotype was recorded many times. The chain combines TRBV6-5 with TRBJ1-3, with D perhaps matching TRBD1 (5 bases). The V end lost 4 bases, the J end lost 4 bases, and 8 bases lay between the germline ends. The CDR3 spans 13 residues. CDR1 and CDR2 (germline): MNHEY, SVGAGI. This CDR3 is CASSSPGGNTIYF. In DNA, the CDR3 is TGTGCCAGCAGTTCTCCAGGGGGAAACACCATATATTTT.

This clonotype was recorded at least ten times. This chain connects TRBV29-1 to TRBJ2-1, with 9 positions matching TRBD2. Unmatched junction bases numbered 5, after V lost 4 bases and J lost 7 bases. The CDR3 contains 13 residues. Germline lookup yields CDR1 SQVTM and CDR2 ANQGSEA. DNA of the CDR3: TGCAGCGTTGGGCGGGGGGGCCGAAATGAGCAGTTCTTC. Residues: CSVGRGGRNEQFF.

A few counts support this clonotype. The chain uses TRBV4-1 and TRBJ2-7; tentative D call: TRBD1 (5 bases). The ends were cut back, 1 base at V and 3 bases at J, with 10 bases in the middle. There are 14 residues in the CDR3. Germline V gene lookup returns CDR1 MGHRA and CDR2 YSYEKL. For the CDR3, the DNA is TGCGCCAGCAGCCAAGTAGCAGGGAACTACGAGCAGTACGTC. This translates into CASSQVAGNYEQYV.

This clonotype was counted a few times. The V call is TRBV7-6, the J call TRBJ2-7, with D possibly matching TRBD1 (6 bases). With 5 bases removed from V and 0 bases from J, the gap between germline ends came to 14 bases. Germline V gives CDR1 SGHVS, CDR2 FNYEAQ. There are 15 residues in the CDR3. CDR3: CASSSRQGFSYEQYF. The CDR3 DNA reads as TGTGCCAGCAGCAGCCGGCAGGGGTTCTCCTACGAGCAGTACTTC.

There are many counts of this clonotype. The chain joins TRBV12-3 or TRBV12-4 to TRBJ1-2, with D possibly TRBD1 on 6 matching bases. CDR3 length: 15 residues. V lost 3 bases to trimming and J lost 1 base, with 12 bases between them. The CDR3 loop is CASSFETGVNYGYTF. The CDR3 bases are TGTGCCAGCAGTTTTGAGACAGGTGTTAACTATGGCTACACCTTC.

This clonotype was detected only a few times. V gene TRBV2 combines with J gene TRBJ2-5, with TRBD2 matching 7 bases. V shed 6 bases and J 5 bases; nucleotides not matched to a gene: 0. The CDR3 is made up of 11 amino acids. Germline CDR1 and CDR2: SNHLY and FYNNEI. CDR3 in DNA: TGTGCCAGCAGACTAGCGGAGACCCAGTACTTC. It specifies CASRLAETQYF.

This sequence joins TRBV5-4 and TRBJ1-1, with 9 bases matching TRBD1. Germline lookup yields CDR1 SGHNT and CDR2 YYREEE (reference sequence). Trimming took 3 bases from V and 0 from J; bases not matched to a gene: 3. CDR3 length equals 15 residues. The CDR3 loop is CASSSGTGLNTEAFF. The CDR3 nucleotides read TGTGCCAGCAGCTCGGGGACAGGGTTGAACACTGAAGCTTTCTTT. The variable domain in full, with the rest retrieved from reference TRBV5-4 and TRBJ1-1, is ETGVTQSPTHLIKTRGQQVTLRCSSQSGHNTVSWYQQALGQGPQFIFQYYREEENGRGNFPPRFSGLQFPNYSSELNVNALELDDSALYLCASSSGTGLNTEAFFGQGTRLTVV.

This clonotype was seen at least ten times. This rearrangement joins TRBV7-9 to TRBJ2-3; D assignment may be TRBD1 or TRBD2 (5 bases each). The V gene's germline CDR1 is SEHNR and CDR2 FQNEAQ (reference sequence). The CDR3 contains 17 residues. Trimming removed 3 bases from V and 2 bases from J, with 18 bases in between. As DNA, the CDR3 is TGTGCCAGCAGCTTTCTCCAGGGACCCCAGGCCACAGATACGCAGTATTTT. It is translated as CASSFLQGPQATDTQYF.

J is TRBJ1-3 and V is TRBV7-8; D call uncertain. CDR1 and CDR2 (germline): SGHVS, FQNEAQ. The V end was cut by 1 base, the J end by 2 bases, with 9 bases between. The CDR3 covers 15 residues. The DNA for the CDR3 is TGTGCCAGCAGCTTAGAGTCAGCACCTGGAAACACCATATATTTT. It codes for CASSLESAPGNTIYF. Supplemented by reference TRBV7-8 and TRBJ1-3, the full variable domain reads GAGVSQSPRYKVAKRGQDVALRCDPISGHVSLFWYQQALGQGPEFLTYFQNEAQLDKSGLPSDRFFAERPEGSVSTLKIQRTQQEDSAVYLCASSLESAPGNTIYFGEGSWLTVV.

This chain connects TRBV14 to TRBJ1-2; D may be TRBD1 (6 bases). Trimming pared 5 bases from V and 7 bases from J, leaving 20 bases between. The CDR3 loop spans 15 amino acids. The germline CDR1 and CDR2 sequences are SGHDN and FVKESK. The chain's CDR3 is CASSRWGPPGGGYTF. CDR3 coding DNA: TGTGCCAGCAGCAGATGGGGGCCTCCGGGAGGTGGCTACACCTTC.

CDR3 region: CSARVASGDLTQYF. As DNA, the CDR3 is TGCAGTGCTAGAGTGGCTAGCGGGGATTTGACCCAGTACTTC. The chain has TRBV20-1 and TRBJ2-5, with 9 bases identical to TRBD2. From germline, CDR1 is DFQATT and CDR2 SNEGSKA (reference sequence). V was pared by 1 base and J by 7 bases, with 7 bases of the junction left unmatched. There are 14 residues in the CDR3.

This rearrangement joins TRBV4-1 to TRBJ1-6; tentatively, D is TRBD1 (6 bases). Germline assignment: CDR1 MGHRA and CDR2 YSYEKL. Between the trimmed V and J ends, which lost 1 base and 6 bases, there was a span of 13 bases. This CDR3 comprises 16 residues. DNA of the CDR3: TGCGCCAGCAGCCAAGCTGTCAGGGGAATTAATTCACCCCTCCACTTT. It yields the protein CASSQAVRGINSPLHF.

This clonotype was found many times. The chain is built from TRBV11-2 and TRBJ2-5; possibly TRBD2 for D (7 bases). From germline, CDR1 is SGHAT and CDR2 FQNNGV. This CDR3 region has 16 residues. The ends were cut back, 3 bases at V and 3 bases at J, with 17 bases in the middle. This CDR3 is CASSLRPGEGEETQYF. CDR3 nucleotide sequence: TGTGCCAGCAGCTTGCGTCCAGGGGAGGGGGAAGAGACCCAGTACTTC.

This clonotype was counted ten times or more. The chain recombines TRBV7-6 with TRBJ2-5, with D possibly TRBD2 on 5 matching bases. CDR3 length equals 17 residues. Germline V gene lookup returns CDR1 SGHVS and CDR2 FNYEAQ. V gave up 0 bases and J gave up 0 bases, with 14 bases separating them. The CDR3 DNA is TGTGCCAGCAGCTTAGCTTACGGACTCATGTACCAAGAGACCCAGTACTTC. It specifies CASSLAYGLMYQETQYF.

This clonotype showed up many times. The CDR3 DNA is TGTGCCAGCAACCCCCCAGGGGCCACTGAAGCTTTCTTT. As protein: CASNPPGATEAFF. The chain is built from TRBV6-5 and TRBJ1-1, with a tentative D call TRBD1 (6 bases). Looked up from germline, CDR1 is MNHEY and CDR2 is SVGAGI. Trimming removed 7 bases from V and 4 bases from J, with 13 bases in between. The CDR3 has 13 residues.

This clonotype was observed many times. The rearrangement links TRBV7-6 to TRBJ2-6; D not certain. Looked up from germline, CDR1 is SGHVS and CDR2 is FNYEAQ. The length of the CDR3 is 17 residues. V was cut by 8 bases and J by 1 base, with 18 bases left in between. CDR3 sequence: CASGLYTSISGANVLTF. CDR3 sequence (DNA): TGTGCCAGCGGTCTATACACTTCCATTTCTGGGGCCAACGTCCTGACTTTC.

This clonotype was seen ten or more times. The J gene is TRBJ2-7, the V gene TRBV6-2 or TRBV6-3, with D possibly matching TRBD1 (6 bases). CDR3 size: 13 residues. The V gene lost 7 bases and the J gene lost 2 bases, with 12 bases spanning the gap. Germline V gene sequence: CDR1 MNHEY, CDR2 SVGEGT. The CDR3 DNA sequence: TGTGCCAGCAACTTGGACAGCCCCTACGAGCAGTACTTC. Translation: CASNLDSPYEQYF.